This entry concerns a single T cell receptor beta chain. Primers: 60 Vbeta forward and 13 Jbeta reverse. Profiled with immunoSEQ multiplex PCR; TCRdb holds only in-frame clones, not every one. In the table there are approximately 130,000 clones, approximately 84% of which are singletons. V gave up 5 bases and J gave up 10 bases; unmatched junction bases: 13. There are 14 residues in the CDR3. Germline V gene sequence: CDR1 GTSNPN, CDR2 SVGIG (reference sequence). The sample comes from a study of cytomegalovirus exposure and HLA in healthy donors. V usage is TRBV30 and J usage is TRBJ2-1; 8 bases are a match to TRBD2. The sample taken for sequencing was PBMCs. The sequence came from a boy younger than 10 in good health and CMV-seronegative. CDR3 loop: CAWFAGGPRVEQFF. The CDR3 nucleotides read TGTGCCTGGTTCGCGGGAGGCCCCCGGGTAGAGCAGTTCTTC.